The rows below give T cell receptor beta chains drawn from one sample of a study of blood T cell repertoires in COVID-19. The table came from immunoSEQ multiplex PCR; TCRdb's copy has only in-frame clones and leaves some out. The sample has around 200,000 clones; over 80% are singletons. Input material: PBMCs or T cells enriched from blood (not recorded which). The receptors come from a man between 18 and 35 years old with acute COVID-19. Each CDR3 is given without its conserved first and last residue. The order of the fields is J gene, CDR3 length, clone size, V gene, CDR3 protein. Not every row has a clone size; where given, it reads once, few, many or a size class.

TRBJ2-7 | 12 | . | TRBV6-5 | ASSLGQSSYEQY
TRBJ2-7 | 14 | . | TRBV10-1 | ASSEIYRGQAYEQY
TRBJ1-3 | 13 | . | TRBV28 | ASSNYRGRSDTIY
TRBJ1-4 | 17 | . | TRBV7-9 | ASSFIPGQVTPTNEKLF
TRBJ2-3 | 13 | . | TRBV2 | ASSAAGGRTDTQY
TRBJ2-1 | 15 | . | TRBV5-5 | ASSPDGTSGTGNEQF
TRBJ2-1 | 14 | . | TRBV5-4 | ASSSSGGQAYNEQF
TRBJ2-2 | 13 | . | TRBV10-3 | AISELEGDTGELF
TRBJ2-5 | 10 | . | TRBV6-2/TRBV6-3 | ASSYRGETQY
TRBJ2-1 | 13 | . | TRBV24-1 | ATRGRRGSYNEQF
TRBJ2-3 | 12 | . | TRBV19 | ASRDRGSTDTQY
TRBJ1-1 | 12 | few | TRBV19 | ASSIATGGTEAF
TRBJ2-5 | 12 | once | TRBV5-1 | ASSLPGDLETQY
TRBJ2-7 | 13 | . | TRBV7-2 | ASSLASGGTYEQY
TRBJ2-7 | 12 | . | TRBV6-6 | ASTTSGGSYEQY
TRBJ1-1 | 15 | . | TRBV19 | ASSIRQGALGGTEAF
TRBJ2-7 | 13 | . | TRBV5-6 | ASSLTGTSNYEQY
TRBJ2-7 | 13 | . | TRBV11-1 | ASSLGRRSYYEQY
TRBJ2-7 | 12 | . | TRBV28 | ASSRDSRLYEQY
TRBJ1-1 | 9 | . | TRBV10-2 | ASSGHLEAF